The 32 T cell receptor beta chains in this list originate from one sample, sequenced in a study of monozygotic twins with inflammatory bowel disease. For each CDR3 protein, TCRdb gives one entry from its re-call of the 5' RACE reads, without DNA. In all, the sample yields about 300,000 distinct CDR3 sequences. Sequenced sample: blood. These receptors came from a human donor with ulcerative colitis or Crohn's disease, or a healthy co-twin of an affected twin (not recorded which).

The V call is TRBV4-2, the J call TRBJ2-5; lacking DNA, the TRBD1 call made by TCRdb goes unchecked. In germline, CDR1 is LGHNA, CDR2 YNFKEQ. The CDR3 totals 14 residues. The CDR3 reads CASSTRTAQETQYF.

The J gene is TRBJ1-1, the V gene TRBV7-2. This CDR3 has 15 residues. Per the germline V gene, CDR1 is SGHTA and CDR2 is FQGNSA. The CDR3 is CASSLAGGTVDEAFF. The whole variable domain, remainder taken from reference TRBV7-2 and TRBJ1-1, is GAGVSQSPSNKVTEKGKDVELRCDPISGHTALYWYRQSLGQGLEFLIYFQGNSAPDKSGLPSDRFSAERTGGSVSTLTIQRTQQEDSAVYLCASSLAGGTVDEAFFGQGTRLTVV.

This chain links TRBV20-1 with TRBJ2-5. The CDR3 consists of 12 residues. Germline V lookup: CDR1 DFQATT, CDR2 SNEGSKA (reference sequence). The CDR3 sequence is CSAIGVLETQYF.

The chain joins TRBV20-1 to TRBJ1-5; TCRdb names TRBD1, which stays unverified in the absence of DNA. Germline CDR1 is DFQATT and CDR2 is SNEGSKA (reference sequence). There are 13 residues in the CDR3. CDR3 residues: CSVRQGENQPQHF.

The V call is TRBV15, the J call TRBJ2-5; no DNA is available, so the TRBD1 call from TCRdb remains unchecked. Germline V CDR1 and CDR2: LNHNV, YYDKDF (reference sequence). This CDR3 has 17 amino acids. CDR3 sequence: CATSRGSGTGGLPTQYF.

The gene calls are TRBV5-1 and TRBJ2-5; the TCRdb D gene call, TRBD1, has no DNA to confirm it. The CDR3 runs 13 residues. Looked up from germline, CDR1 is SGHRS and CDR2 is YFSETQ. The CDR3 sequence is CASNRGSQETQYF. The full variable domain, rest sourced from reference TRBV5-1 and TRBJ2-5, is KAGVTQTPRYLIKTRGQQVTLSCSPISGHRSVSWYQQTPGQGLQFLFEYFSETQRNKGNFPGRFSGRQFSNSRSEMNVSTLELGDSALYLCASNRGSQETQYFGPGTRLLVL.

V gene TRBV5-4 combines with J gene TRBJ1-2. Germline V gene sequence: CDR1 SGHNT, CDR2 YYREEE (reference sequence). CDR3 length: 14 amino acids. CDR3 amino acids: CASSLDSLGYGYTF.

The chain combines TRBV27 with TRBJ2-5; without DNA, the TCRdb call of TRBD1 cannot be checked. The length of the CDR3 is 13 residues. Germline V gene lookup returns CDR1 MNHEY and CDR2 SMNVEV (reference sequence). CDR3 sequence: CASSFWPGETQYF.

The chain links TRBV7-2 to TRBJ2-7. There are 13 residues in the CDR3. The germline V gene encodes CDR1 SGHTA and CDR2 FQGNSA. The CDR3 sequence is CASSYGVSYEQYF. The full variable domain, in which reference TRBV7-2 and TRBJ2-7 provide the parts outside the CDR3, is GAGVSQSPSNKVTEKGKDVELRCDPISGHTALYWYRQSLGQGLEFLIYFQGNSAPDKSGLPSDRFSAERTGGSVSTLTIQRTQQEDSAVYLCASSYGVSYEQYFGPGTRLTVT.

This chain connects TRBV29-1 to TRBJ1-2. CDR1 and CDR2 (germline): SQVTM, ANQGSEA. This CDR3 is 12 amino acids long. CDR3 region: CSVTDSTRGYTF.

Here the CDR3 reads CASSALRLAGHNEQFF. This chain links TRBV9 with TRBJ2-1; the TCRdb D gene call, TRBD2, has no DNA to confirm it. The germline V gene encodes CDR1 SGDLS and CDR2 YYNGEE. There are 16 residues in the CDR3.

This chain joins TRBV7-9 and TRBJ2-3; TCRdb's D gene call, TRBD1, goes unchecked for lack of DNA. This CDR3 is built from 15 residues. Per germline, CDR1 SEHNR and CDR2 FQNEAQ (reference sequence). Here the CDR3 reads CASSLREGSTDTQYF.

CDR3 region: CASEGGQPQHF. V is TRBV6-4 and J is TRBJ1-5; the TRBD1 assignment by TCRdb is unverifiable without DNA. CDR3 size: 11 residues. Germline lookup yields CDR1 MRHNA and CDR2 SNTAGT.

The gene calls are TRBV10-3 and TRBJ1-1; no DNA is available, so the TRBD1 call from TCRdb remains unchecked. CDR1 is ENHRY and CDR2 is SYGVKD in the germline V gene. The CDR3 contains 14 residues. The CDR3 loop reads CAISEGQMNTEAFF.

The chain uses TRBV25-1 and TRBJ1-2. Germline V gene sequence: CDR1 MGHDK, CDR2 SYGVNS. The length of the CDR3 is 11 residues. CDR3 region: CASSEFGGYTF.

This rearrangement joins TRBV7-2 to TRBJ2-5. The CDR3 loop spans 12 amino acids. The germline V gene has CDR1 SGHTA and CDR2 FQGNSA. CDR3 residues: CASSLPERTQYF. Variable domain in full (rest from reference TRBV7-2 and TRBJ2-5): GAGVSQSPSNKVTEKGKDVELRCDPISGHTALYWYRQSLGQGLEFLIYFQGNSAPDKSGLPSDRFSAERTGGSVSTLTIQRTQQEDSAVYLCASSLPERTQYFGPGTRLLVL.

The chain is built from TRBV11-2 and TRBJ2-7; absent DNA, TCRdb's TRBD2 call cannot be checked. The V gene's germline CDR1 is SGHAT and CDR2 FQNNGV. The CDR3 is 20 amino acids. The CDR3 reads CASSLMFRLSGLAGVYEQYF.

The chain's CDR3 is CALGERPTDTQYF. The J gene is TRBJ2-3, the V gene TRBV28; TCRdb gives TRBD2 as the D gene, but with no DNA this cannot be confirmed. CDR1 MDHEN and CDR2 SYDVKM come from the germline V gene. This CDR3 region has 13 residues.

The chain recombines TRBV10-3 with TRBJ2-1; no DNA is available, so the TRBD1 call from TCRdb remains unchecked. Germline V gene sequence: CDR1 ENHRY, CDR2 SYGVKD. The CDR3 covers 15 residues. The CDR3 loop is CASARGDKDNNEQFF.

The chain links TRBV5-1 to TRBJ2-1; TCRdb's D gene call, TRBD2, goes unchecked for lack of DNA. The CDR3 spans 14 residues. Germline lookup yields CDR1 SGHRS and CDR2 YFSETQ. CDR3 amino acids: CASSSSGDYNEQFF.

This chain joins TRBV5-6 and TRBJ2-5. The CDR3 has 14 amino acids. Germline lookup yields CDR1 SGHDT and CDR2 YYEEEE. The CDR3 region is CASSPARISETQYF.

The V and J genes are TRBV6-1 and TRBJ1-2. This CDR3 contains 14 residues. From germline, CDR1 is MNHNS and CDR2 SASEGT. The CDR3 protein is CATSTHEANYGYTF.

This chain links TRBV15 with TRBJ2-5. The CDR3 consists of 13 residues. Germline CDR1 reads LNHNV; CDR2 reads YYDKDF (reference sequence). CDR3 loop: CATSRDTRETQYF. The whole variable domain, remainder taken from reference TRBV15 and TRBJ2-5, is DAMVIQNPRYQVTQFGKPVTLSCSQTLNHNVMYWYQQKSSQAPKLLFHYYDKDFNNEADTPDNFQSRRPNTSFCFLDIRSPGLGDTAMYLCATSRDTRETQYFGPGTRLLVL.

The rearrangement links TRBV7-2 to TRBJ2-7. Germline assignment: CDR1 SGHTA and CDR2 FQGNSA. The CDR3 is made up of 13 amino acids. CDR3: CASSSFNSYEQYF.

The CDR3: CASSLDSRNTGELFF. V gene TRBV5-5 combines with J gene TRBJ2-2. The CDR3 totals 15 residues. The germline gives CDR1 SGHKS, CDR2 YYEKEE (reference sequence).

The chain has TRBV18 and TRBJ1-1; the D call from TCRdb, TRBD1, cannot be confirmed without DNA. Germline CDR1 reads KGHSH; CDR2 reads LQKENI. CDR3 size: 17 residues. Here the CDR3 reads CASSPIIQGPANTEAFF.

The V call is TRBV2, the J call TRBJ2-2; TCRdb's D call, TRBD1, is unchecked because there is no DNA. Germline V gene lookup returns CDR1 SNHLY and CDR2 FYNNEI. The length of the CDR3 is 15 residues. CDR3 sequence reads: CASSLGRVKPGELFF.

V usage is TRBV3-1 and J usage is TRBJ1-2. The germline V gene encodes CDR1 LGHDT and CDR2 YNNKEL (reference sequence). The CDR3 is 13 amino acids. CDR3 residues: CASSPRPGLGYTF.

The chain joins TRBV7-9 to TRBJ2-1; TCRdb calls TRBD2, which cannot be checked without DNA. Germline loops: CDR1 SEHNR, CDR2 FQNEAQ (reference sequence). The CDR3 runs 15 residues. CDR3 amino acids: CASSSRTSGTGEQFF.

The chain carries TRBV30 and TRBJ1-5; TCRdb's D call, TRBD1, is unchecked because there is no DNA. The CDR3 consists of 14 residues. The V gene's germline CDR1 is GTSNPN and CDR2 SVGIG (reference sequence). CDR3 residues: CAWTTDRGNQPQHF.

The chain couples TRBV12-3 or TRBV12-4 to TRBJ1-1; absent DNA, TCRdb's TRBD1 call cannot be checked. This CDR3 is 14 amino acids long. This CDR3 is CASRGQMMNTEAFF.

The chain has TRBV30 and TRBJ2-7; TCRdb lists TRBD1, though no DNA is available to test this call. Germline-derived CDR1 and CDR2 are GTSNPN and SVGIG (reference sequence). The CDR3 spans 15 residues. The CDR3 is CAWSPTGGLSYEQYF.